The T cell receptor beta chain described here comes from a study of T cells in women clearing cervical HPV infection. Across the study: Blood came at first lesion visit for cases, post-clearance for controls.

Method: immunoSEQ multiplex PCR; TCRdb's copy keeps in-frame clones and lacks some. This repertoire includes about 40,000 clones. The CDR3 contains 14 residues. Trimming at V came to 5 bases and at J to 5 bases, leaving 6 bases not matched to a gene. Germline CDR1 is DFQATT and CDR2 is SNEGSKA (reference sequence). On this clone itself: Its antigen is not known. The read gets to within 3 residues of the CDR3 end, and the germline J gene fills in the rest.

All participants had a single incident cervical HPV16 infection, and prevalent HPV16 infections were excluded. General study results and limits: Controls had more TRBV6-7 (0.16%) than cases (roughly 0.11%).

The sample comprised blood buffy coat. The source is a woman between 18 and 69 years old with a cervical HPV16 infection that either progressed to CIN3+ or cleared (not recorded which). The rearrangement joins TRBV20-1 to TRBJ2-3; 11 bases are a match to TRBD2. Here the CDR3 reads CSAGSGGAIDTQYF. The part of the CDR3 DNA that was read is TGCAGTGCTGGTAGCGGGGGGGCCATAGATACG.